The 4 T cell receptor beta chains listed next were all sequenced from one sample in a study of cytomegalovirus exposure and HLA in healthy donors (dated by TCRdb to about 2017). The library was produced with the immunoSEQ multiplex PCR assay. The immuneACCESS repertoire file appears here via TCRdb, limited to in-frame rearrangements. These files lack a portion of the clones; in checked studies, under half of the deficit traces to unresolved V genes, and the cause of the others is not known. The table for this sample lists approximately 220,000 clones; around nine tenths of them were counted only once. The top ten clones comprise around 2.6% of the sample. Material: PBMCs. Receptor source: a man younger than 35 in good health and CMV-seronegative.

This clone was detected a few times. The chain couples TRBV6-1 to TRBJ2-7; D is unresolved. V was shortened by 6 bases and J by 1 base, with 4 bases between the two germline ends. The CDR3 spans 11 residues. The germline V gene encodes CDR1 MNHNS and CDR2 SASEGT. The DNA of the CDR3 is TGTGCCAGCAGCCCTTCCTACGAGCAGTACTTC. The encoded protein is CASSPSYEQYF.

This clone was picked up one time. The chain employs TRBV19 and TRBJ1-2; the match to TRBD1 covers 10 bases. Germline CDR1 LNHDA, CDR2 SQIVND (reference sequence). With 5 bases clipped from V and 2 bases from J, the junction kept 2 bases outside the gene matches. CDR3 length equals 14 residues. As DNA, the CDR3 is TGTGCCAGTAGTGAGGGACAGGGGAACTATGGCTACACCTTC. It is translated as CASSEGQGNYGYTF.

This chain connects TRBV7-2 to TRBJ1-5; no definite D call. The CDR3 is 13 residues long. Trimming pared 2 bases from V and 7 bases from J, leaving 9 bases between. Germline loops: CDR1 SGHTA, CDR2 FQGNSA. The CDR3 loop reads CASSLNGVQPQHF. The DNA of the CDR3 is TGTGCCAGCAGCTTAAACGGAGTACAGCCCCAGCATTTT. The whole variable domain, remainder taken from reference TRBV7-2 and TRBJ1-5, is GAGVSQSPSNKVTEKGKDVELRCDPISGHTALYWYRQSLGQGLEFLIYFQGNSAPDKSGLPSDRFSAERTGGSVSTLTIQRTQQEDSAVYLCASSLNGVQPQHFGDGTRLSIL.

The chain carries TRBV10-3 and TRBJ1-2, with 7 nucleotides matching TRBD1. Germline CDR1 and CDR2: ENHRY and SYGVKD. V gave up 10 bases and J gave up 4 bases; unmatched junction bases: 12. CDR3 length: 14 residues. CDR3 sequence (DNA): TGTGCCACTGACCAGCCCGGGACAGCCTATGGCTACACCTTC. It specifies CATDQPGTAYGYTF.